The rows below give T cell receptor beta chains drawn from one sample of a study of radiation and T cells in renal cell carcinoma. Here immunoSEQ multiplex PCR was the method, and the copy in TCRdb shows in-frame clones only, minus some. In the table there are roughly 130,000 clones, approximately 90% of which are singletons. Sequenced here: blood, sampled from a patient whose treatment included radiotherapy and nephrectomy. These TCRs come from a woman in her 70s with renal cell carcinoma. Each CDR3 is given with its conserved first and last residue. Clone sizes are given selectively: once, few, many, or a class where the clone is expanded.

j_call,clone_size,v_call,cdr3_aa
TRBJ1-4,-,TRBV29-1,CSVDTGYEKLFF
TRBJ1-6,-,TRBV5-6,CASSSKLWDSPLHF
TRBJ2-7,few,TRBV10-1,CASSSGGVYEQYF
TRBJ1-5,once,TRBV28,CASSGQGAIQPQHF
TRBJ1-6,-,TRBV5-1,CASTPGTGGINSPLHF
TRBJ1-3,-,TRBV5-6,CASSAPTGRLGGNTIYF
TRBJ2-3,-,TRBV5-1,CASSLGQGATDTQYF
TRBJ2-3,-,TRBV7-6,CASSLLVAGGHGTDTQYF
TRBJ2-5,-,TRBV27,CASSSGGMASGRTQYF
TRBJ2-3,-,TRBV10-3,CAISELQVWWTDTQYF
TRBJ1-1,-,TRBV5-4,CASSLGPGQNTEAFF
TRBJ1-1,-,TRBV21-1,CASSKETPMNTEAFF
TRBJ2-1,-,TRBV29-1,CSATRSGTGSYNEQFF
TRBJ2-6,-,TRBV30,CAWSVTGANVLTF
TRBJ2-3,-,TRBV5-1,CASSSQQGRVTDTQYF
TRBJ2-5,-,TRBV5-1,CASSFSLSGGETQYF
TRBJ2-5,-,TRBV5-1,CASSRGTSGRETQYF
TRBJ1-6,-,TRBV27,CASSLRGLQQSSYNSPLHF
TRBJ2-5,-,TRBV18,CASSTGQETQYF
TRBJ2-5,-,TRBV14,CASSQVGRAEQYF
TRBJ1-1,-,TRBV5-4,CASSSGQGVTEAFF
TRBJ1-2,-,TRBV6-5,CASRFMGRPWHGYTF
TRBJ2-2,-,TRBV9,CASSVDGGTGELFF
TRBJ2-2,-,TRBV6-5,CASSYAPVNTGELFF
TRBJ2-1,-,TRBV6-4,CASSDPPGGDNEQFF
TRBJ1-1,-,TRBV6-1,CASSGAMNTEAFF
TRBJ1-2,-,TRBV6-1,CASIYWGVGGYTF
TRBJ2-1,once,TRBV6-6,CASSGGGNRNNEQFF
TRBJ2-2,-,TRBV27,CASSPNRGNTGELFF
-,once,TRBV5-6,CASSWTTSGYEQYF
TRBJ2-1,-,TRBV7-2,CASSLGPGDIYNEQFF
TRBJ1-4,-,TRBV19,CASSPTGQHEKLFF
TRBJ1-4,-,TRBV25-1,CASGEPHRKLFF
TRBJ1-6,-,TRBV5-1,CASSPGDNSPLHF
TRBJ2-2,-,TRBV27,CASSLDPWGLTGELFF
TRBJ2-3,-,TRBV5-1,CASSLELAGTDTQYF
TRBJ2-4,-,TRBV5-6,CASSLLGLAGGVQNIQYF
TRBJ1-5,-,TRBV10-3,CAISFDVSNQPQHF
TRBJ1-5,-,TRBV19,CASTNMFQNQPQHF
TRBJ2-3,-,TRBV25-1,CASSHRARTDTQYF
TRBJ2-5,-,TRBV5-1,CASSFAGRETQYF
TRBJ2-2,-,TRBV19,CASLDRDRGVGTGELFF
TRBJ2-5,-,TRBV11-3,CASSLGGLGVLETQYF
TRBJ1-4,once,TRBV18,CASSIDRGRDEKLFF
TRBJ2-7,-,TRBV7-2,CASSLGRDSTFSYEQYF
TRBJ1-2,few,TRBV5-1,CASSLSTKDYGYTF
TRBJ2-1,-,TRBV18,CASSQGGDEQFF
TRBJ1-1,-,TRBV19,CASSIGSGQSNTEAFF
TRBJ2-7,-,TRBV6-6,CASSYSVALNEQYF